This TCR beta chain was captured by sequencing in a study of T cell changes during pregnancy in multiple sclerosis. There are a few counts of this clone. Libraries were prepared by immunoSEQ multiplex PCR; TCRdb keeps only in-frame clonotypes and omits some of them. The table has 40,000 or so clones, 75% to 95% seen once. The CDR3 is 15 residues long. V was clipped by 4 bases and J by 5 bases, with 16 bases between them. Germline V gene sequence: CDR1 SGDLS, CDR2 YYNGEE. The material was CD8+ T cells from peripheral blood mononuclear cells, obtained after pregnancy. The TCR sequence derives from a female donor with multiple sclerosis, enrolled in a pregnancy study. The chain couples TRBV9 to TRBJ2-1, with D possibly matching TRBD2 (5 bases). The DNA for the CDR3 is TGTGCCAGCAGCCGCGGCCAGCGGAGCGACAATGAGCAGTTCTTC. It encodes CASSRGQRSDNEQFF. Together with reference TRBV9 and TRBJ2-1, the CDR3 gives the full variable domain: DSGVTQTPKHLITATGQRVTLRCSPRSGDLSVYWYQQSLDQGLQFLIQYYNGEERAKGNILERFSAQQFPDLHSELNLSSLELGDSALYFCASSRGQRSDNEQFFGPGTRLTVL.